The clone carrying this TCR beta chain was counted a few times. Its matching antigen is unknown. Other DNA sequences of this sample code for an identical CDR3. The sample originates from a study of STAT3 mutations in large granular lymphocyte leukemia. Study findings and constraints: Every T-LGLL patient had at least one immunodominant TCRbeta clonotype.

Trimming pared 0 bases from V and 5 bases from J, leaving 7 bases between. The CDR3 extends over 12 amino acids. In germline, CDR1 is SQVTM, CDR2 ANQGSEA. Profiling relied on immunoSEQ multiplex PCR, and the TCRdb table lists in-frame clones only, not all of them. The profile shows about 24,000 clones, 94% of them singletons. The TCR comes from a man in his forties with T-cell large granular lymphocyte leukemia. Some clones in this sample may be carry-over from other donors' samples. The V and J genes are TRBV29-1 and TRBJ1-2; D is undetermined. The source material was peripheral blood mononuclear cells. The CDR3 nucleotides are TGCAGCGTTGAAGATCCTACGTATGGCTACACCTTC. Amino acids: CSVEDPTYGYTF.